The 17 T cell receptor beta chains reported below all come from one sample, sequenced in a study of T-cell reconstitution after alpha-beta-depleted transplantation in children (dated by TCRdb to the mid-2010s). Library construction relied on PCR. Sequencer: Illumina HiSeq 2500. To normalize quantification of the TCRbeta repertoire, the TCR libraries were built with molecular barcoding that relied on unique molecular identifiers. TCRdb trimmed public reads at Q25 via fastp, called clones via MiXCR and kept in-frame beta chains. Rows with a matching CDR3 protein are joined into one entry that keeps the most common DNA and genes. This sample has over 400,000 distinct CDR3 sequences in its table, and roughly an eighth of those were observed once. Around 5.8% of the sample comes from the top ten. Sequenced material: PBMCs from the stem cell graft donor, taken from the stem cell graft. The receptor set was obtained from a human donor who donated a stem cell graft to a child with combined immunodeficiency.

This clonotype came up a few times. The rearrangement joins TRBV28 to TRBJ1-2, with D uncertain. Trimming stripped 2 bases from V and 0 bases from J, with 10 bases between. Germline CDR1 is MDHEN and CDR2 is SYDVKM. The CDR3 is 15 amino acids. The DNA of the CDR3 is TGTGCCAGCAGTTTAGACACAGCACCTAACTATGGCTACACCTTC. Protein: CASSLDTAPNYGYTF.

This clonotype was observed a few times. V and J are TRBV5-4 and TRBJ2-3; D is perhaps TRBD2 (6 bases). This CDR3 contains 15 residues. Trimming took off 3 bases at V and 0 bases at J, with 11 bases between the two ends. Germline V gene data show CDR1 as SGHNT and CDR2 as YYREEE (reference sequence). Here the CDR3 reads CASSSPSGSTDTQYF. For the CDR3, the DNA is TGTGCCAGCAGCTCCCCGAGCGGGAGCACAGATACGCAGTATTTT.

The chain recombines TRBV11-3 with TRBJ1-1; D may be TRBD1 (5 bases). This CDR3 contains 13 residues. Germline V gene lookup returns CDR1 SGHNT and CDR2 YENEEA. Trimming took 1 base from V and 11 from J, leaving 14 bases between them. CDR3 protein: CASSLGSAGGAFF. CDR3 sequence (DNA): TGTGCCAGCAGCTTAGGGAGTGCCGGGGGGGCTTTCTTT.

J is TRBJ2-7 and V is TRBV7-2, with 8 bases identical to TRBD2. CDR1 and CDR2 from the germline V gene are SGHTA and FQGNSA. The CDR3 runs to 15 residues. The trim removed 3 bases at V and 0 bases at J, leaving 4 bases unmatched. The CDR3 nucleotides read TGTGCCAGCAGCTTCCCCGGGACTAGCTCCTACGAGCAGTACTTC. It codes for CASSFPGTSSYEQYF.

There are a few counts of this clonotype. The chain has TRBV12-3 or TRBV12-4 and TRBJ2-1; D remains ambiguous. CDR3 size: 13 residues. V lost 3 bases and J lost 10, with 13 bases in between. The CDR3 protein is CASSFGMTTEQFF. Here the CDR3 DNA reads TGTGCCAGCAGTTTTGGTATGACAACAGAGCAGTTCTTC.

The sample holds many counts of this clonotype. This chain connects TRBV10-3 to TRBJ2-7; 7 bases fit TRBD1. V shed 6 bases, J shed 3 bases, and the junction held 5 bases outside the gene matches. This CDR3 contains 13 residues. CDR1 and CDR2 (germline): ENHRY, SYGVKD. CDR3 sequence: CAIRNRGGYEQYF. The CDR3 DNA reads as TGTGCCATCAGAAACAGGGGTGGCTACGAGCAGTACTTC.

The J gene is TRBJ2-1, the V gene TRBV7-2; D is possibly TRBD1 (6 bases). V was cut by 4 bases and J by 8 bases, with 12 bases left in between. The CDR3 sequence is 13 residues long. The germline gives CDR1 SGHTA, CDR2 FQGNSA. The CDR3 DNA is TGTGCCAGCAGCTACACAGGGCGATATGAGCAGTTCTTC. Protein product: CASSYTGRYEQFF.

In this sample, this clonotype turned up many times. This chain links TRBV12-3 or TRBV12-4 with TRBJ2-1; no firm D call. The CDR3 has 13 residues. The V end lost 6 bases, the J end lost 2 bases, and 8 bases lay between the germline ends. CDR3 DNA sequence: TGTGCCAGCAGGGCATCCCCCTACAATGAGCAGTTCTTC. Protein product: CASRASPYNEQFF.

This clonotype was observed a handful of times. The V gene is TRBV5-1, the J gene TRBJ1-3; D gene uncertain. CDR1 and CDR2 (germline): SGHRS, YFSETQ. The CDR3 totals 12 residues. Deletions cut 7 bases from V and 3 bases from J, with 8 bases between. The CDR3 loop is CASGSDGNTIYF. The CDR3 bases are TGCGCCAGCGGGTCTGATGGAAACACCATATATTTT.

A note on this clonotype: A read error is likely, as this CDR3 ends without the conserved phenylalanine or tryptophan. The rearrangement joins TRBV20-1 to TRBJ2-3; D unclear. Trimming cost V 3 bases and J 1 base, with 8 bases left between them. Germline V lookup: CDR1 DFQATT, CDR2 SNEGSKA (reference sequence). This CDR3 has 13 amino acids. CDR3 amino acids: CSASGGGTDTQYC. The CDR3 bases are TGCAGTGCTAGCGGTGGGGGCACAGATACGCAGTATTGT.

In this sample, this clonotype turned up a few times. The chain joins TRBV6-6 to TRBJ2-1, with 7 positions matching TRBD2. This CDR3 spans 13 amino acids. Germline V lookup: CDR1 MNHNY, CDR2 SVGAGI (reference sequence). The V gene end was trimmed by 0 bases and the J gene end by 8 bases; junction bases not matched to a gene: 1. The CDR3 spells CASSYSTSHEQFF. The CDR3 region has the DNA TGTGCCAGCAGTTACTCGACTAGCCATGAGCAGTTCTTC.

This clonotype was detected a few times. The chain employs TRBV12-3 or TRBV12-4 and TRBJ2-7; unclear D gene. V gave up 3 bases and J gave up 6 bases, with 12 bases separating them. The CDR3 extends over 13 amino acids. This CDR3 is CASSLGIRAEQYF. The CDR3 DNA reads TGTGCCAGCAGTTTGGGAATAAGGGCCGAGCAGTACTTC.

This chain joins TRBV12-3 or TRBV12-4 and TRBJ1-2; TRBD1 might be the D (5 bases). The germline V and J ends were trimmed by 3 bases and 2 bases, with 10 bases remaining between them. The CDR3 contains 14 residues. Here the CDR3 reads CASSLGTPNYGYTF. For the CDR3, the DNA is TGTGCCAGCAGTTTGGGGACCCCCAACTATGGCTACACCTTC.

The V call is TRBV24-1, the J call TRBJ2-5, with TRBD1 identical over 8 bases. The J segment lost 1 base and the V segment lost 4 bases, leaving 7 bases of the junction unmatched. Germline-derived CDR1 and CDR2 are KGHDR and SFDVKD. This CDR3 comprises 16 residues. Here the CDR3 reads CATSEGQENIQETQYF. The CDR3 DNA is TGTGCCACCAGTGAGGGACAGGAGAACATCCAAGAGACCCAGTACTTC.

This clonotype appeared many times. This rearrangement joins TRBV2 to TRBJ2-2; perhaps TRBD2 as D (6 bases). The V gene lost 5 bases and the J gene lost 5 bases, with 15 bases spanning the gap. The CDR3 length is 15 residues. CDR1 is SNHLY, CDR2 FYNNEI, per germline. Here the CDR3 DNA reads TGTGCCAGCAGTCGACTAGTAGGAGGGACCGGGGAGCTGTTTTTT. It is translated as CASSRLVGGTGELFF. The full variable domain, rest sourced from reference TRBV2 and TRBJ2-2, is EPEVTQTPSHQVTQMGQEVILRCVPISNHLYFYWYRQILGQKVEFLVSFYNNEISEKSEIFDDQFSVERPDGSNFTLKIRSTKLEDSAMYFCASSRLVGGTGELFFGEGSRLTVL.

This clonotype was observed a handful of times. The chain recombines TRBV18 with TRBJ2-7; 12 nucleotides line up with TRBD1. Looked up from germline, CDR1 is KGHSH and CDR2 is LQKENI. The CDR3 covers 15 residues. V shed 3 bases, J shed 6 bases, and the junction held 6 bases outside the gene matches. CDR3 residues: CASSPEGTGGSEQYF. Written as DNA, the CDR3 is TGTGCCAGCTCACCTGAGGGGACAGGGGGCAGCGAGCAGTACTTC.

This clonotype was counted once. The chain links TRBV18 to TRBJ1-6; D remains unclear. Deletions cut 6 bases from V and 7 bases from J, with 16 bases between. This CDR3 is built from 15 residues. Per the germline V gene, CDR1 is KGHSH and CDR2 is LQKENI. The CDR3 sequence is CASSRSAGTNSPLHF. Written as DNA, the CDR3 is TGTGCCAGCTCCCGGTCAGCAGGCACCAATTCACCCCTCCACTTT. The entire variable domain, with the rest obtained from reference TRBV18 and TRBJ1-6, is as follows: NAGVMQNPRHLVRRRGQEARLRCSPMKGHSHVYWYRQLPEEGLKFMVYLQKENIIDESGMPKERFSAEFPKEGPSILRIQQVVRGDSAAYFCASSRSAGTNSPLHFGNGTRLTVT.